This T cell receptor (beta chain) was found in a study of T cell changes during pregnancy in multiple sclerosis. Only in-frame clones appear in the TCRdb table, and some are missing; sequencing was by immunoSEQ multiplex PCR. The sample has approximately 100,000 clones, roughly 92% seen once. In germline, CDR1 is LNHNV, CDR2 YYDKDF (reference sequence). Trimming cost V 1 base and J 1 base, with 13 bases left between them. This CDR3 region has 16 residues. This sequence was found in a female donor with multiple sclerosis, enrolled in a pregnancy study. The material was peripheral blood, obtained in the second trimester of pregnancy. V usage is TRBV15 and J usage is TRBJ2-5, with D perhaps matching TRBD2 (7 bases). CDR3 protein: CATSRGGGGVQETQYF. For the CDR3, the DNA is TGTGCCACCAGCAGAGGGGGAGGGGGGGTCCAAGAGACCCAGTACTTC.